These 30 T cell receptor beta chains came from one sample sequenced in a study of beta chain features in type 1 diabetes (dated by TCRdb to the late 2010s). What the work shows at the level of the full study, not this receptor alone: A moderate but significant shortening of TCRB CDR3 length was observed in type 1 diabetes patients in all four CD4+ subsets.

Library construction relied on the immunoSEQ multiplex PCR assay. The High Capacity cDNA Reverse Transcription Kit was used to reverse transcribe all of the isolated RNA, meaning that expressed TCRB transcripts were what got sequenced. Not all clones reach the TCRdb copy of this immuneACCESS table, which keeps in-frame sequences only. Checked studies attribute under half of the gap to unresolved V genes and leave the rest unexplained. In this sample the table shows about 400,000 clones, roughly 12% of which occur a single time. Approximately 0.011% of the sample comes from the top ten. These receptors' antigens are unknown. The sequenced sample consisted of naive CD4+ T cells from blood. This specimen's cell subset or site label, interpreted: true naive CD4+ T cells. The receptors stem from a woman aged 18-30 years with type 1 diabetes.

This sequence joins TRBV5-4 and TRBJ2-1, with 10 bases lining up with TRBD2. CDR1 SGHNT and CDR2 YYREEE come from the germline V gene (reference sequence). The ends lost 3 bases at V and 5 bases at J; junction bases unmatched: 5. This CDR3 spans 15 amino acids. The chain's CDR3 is CASSSLAGPNNEQFF. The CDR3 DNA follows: TGTGCCAGCAGCTCACTAGCGGGGCCTAACAATGAGCAGTTCTTC.

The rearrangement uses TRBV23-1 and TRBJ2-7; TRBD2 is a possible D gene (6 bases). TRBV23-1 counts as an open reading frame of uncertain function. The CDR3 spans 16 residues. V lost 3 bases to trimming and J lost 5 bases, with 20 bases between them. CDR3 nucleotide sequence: TGCGCCAGCAGTCAGCTCACCGGGACTTCGGCCCACGAGCAGTACTTC. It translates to CASSQLTGTSAHEQYF.

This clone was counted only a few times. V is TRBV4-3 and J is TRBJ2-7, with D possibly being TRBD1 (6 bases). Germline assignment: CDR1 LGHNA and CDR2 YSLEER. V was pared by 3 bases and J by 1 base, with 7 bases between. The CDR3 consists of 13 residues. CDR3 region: CASSHDRSYEQYF. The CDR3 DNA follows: TGCGCCAGCAGCCACGACAGGTCCTACGAGCAGTACTTC.

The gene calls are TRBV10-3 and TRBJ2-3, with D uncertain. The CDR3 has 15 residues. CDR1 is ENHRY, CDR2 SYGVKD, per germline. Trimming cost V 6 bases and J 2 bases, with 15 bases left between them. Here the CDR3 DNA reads TGTGCCATCAGCCCATCGTCGACTTACACAGATACGCAGTATTTT. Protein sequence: CAISPSSTYTDTQYF.

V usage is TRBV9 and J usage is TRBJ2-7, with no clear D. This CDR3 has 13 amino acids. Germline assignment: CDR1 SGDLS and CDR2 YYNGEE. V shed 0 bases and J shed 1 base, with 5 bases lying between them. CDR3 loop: CASSVAVSYEQYF. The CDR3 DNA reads TGTGCCAGCAGCGTAGCAGTTTCCTACGAGCAGTACTTC.

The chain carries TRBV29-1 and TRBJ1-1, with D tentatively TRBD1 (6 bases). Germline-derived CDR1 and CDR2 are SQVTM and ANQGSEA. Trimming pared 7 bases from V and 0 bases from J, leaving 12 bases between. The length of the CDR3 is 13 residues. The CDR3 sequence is CSGMTGMNTEAFF. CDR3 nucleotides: TGCAGCGGAATGACAGGAATGAACACTGAAGCTTTCTTT.

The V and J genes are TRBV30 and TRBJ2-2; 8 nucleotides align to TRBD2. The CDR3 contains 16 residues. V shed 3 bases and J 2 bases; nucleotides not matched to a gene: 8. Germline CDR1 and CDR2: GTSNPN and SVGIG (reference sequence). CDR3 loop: CAWSPSGLTNTGELFF. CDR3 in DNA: TGTGCCTGGAGCCCTAGCGGGTTAACCAACACCGGGGAGCTGTTTTTT.

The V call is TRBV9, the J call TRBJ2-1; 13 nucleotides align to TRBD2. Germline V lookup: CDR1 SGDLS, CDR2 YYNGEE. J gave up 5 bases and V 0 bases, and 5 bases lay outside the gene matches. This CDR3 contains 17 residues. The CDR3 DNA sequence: TGTGCCAGCAGCGTAGCTTATGGACTAGCGGGGGACAATGAGCAGTTCTTC. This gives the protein CASSVAYGLAGDNEQFF.

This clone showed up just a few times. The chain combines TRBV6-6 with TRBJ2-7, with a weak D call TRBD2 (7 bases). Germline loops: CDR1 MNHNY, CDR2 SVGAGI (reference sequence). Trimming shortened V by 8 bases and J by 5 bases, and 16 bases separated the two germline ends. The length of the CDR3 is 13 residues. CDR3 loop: CASQIGGGNEQYF. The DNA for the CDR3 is TGTGCCAGCCAGATAGGGGGAGGGAACGAGCAGTACTTC.

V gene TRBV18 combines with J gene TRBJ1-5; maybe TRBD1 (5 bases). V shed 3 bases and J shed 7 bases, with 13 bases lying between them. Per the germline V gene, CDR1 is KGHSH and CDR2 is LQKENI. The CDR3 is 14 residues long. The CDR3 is CASSPSGIRQPQHF. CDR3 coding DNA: TGTGCCAGCTCACCGTCAGGGATTCGGCAGCCCCAGCATTTT.

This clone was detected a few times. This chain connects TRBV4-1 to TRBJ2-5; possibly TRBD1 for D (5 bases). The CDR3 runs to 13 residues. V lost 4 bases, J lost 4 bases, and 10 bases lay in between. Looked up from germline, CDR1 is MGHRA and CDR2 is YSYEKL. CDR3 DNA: TGCGCCAGCAGCCCTGGACACCTAGAGACCCAGTACTTC. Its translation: CASSPGHLETQYF.

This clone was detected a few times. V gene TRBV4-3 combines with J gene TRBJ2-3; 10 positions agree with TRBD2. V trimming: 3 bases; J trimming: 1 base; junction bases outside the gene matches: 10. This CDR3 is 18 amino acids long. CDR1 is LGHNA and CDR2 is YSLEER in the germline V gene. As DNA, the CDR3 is TGCGCCAGCAGCCACCAAGCGGGAGGGCCTGTTGGCACAGATACGCAGTATTTT. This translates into CASSHQAGGPVGTDTQYF.

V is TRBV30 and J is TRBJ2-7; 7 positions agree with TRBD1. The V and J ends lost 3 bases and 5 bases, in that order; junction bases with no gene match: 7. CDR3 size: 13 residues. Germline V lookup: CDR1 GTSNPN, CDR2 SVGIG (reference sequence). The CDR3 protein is CAWSGQAPHEQYF. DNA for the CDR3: TGTGCCTGGAGCGGACAGGCCCCCCACGAGCAGTACTTC.

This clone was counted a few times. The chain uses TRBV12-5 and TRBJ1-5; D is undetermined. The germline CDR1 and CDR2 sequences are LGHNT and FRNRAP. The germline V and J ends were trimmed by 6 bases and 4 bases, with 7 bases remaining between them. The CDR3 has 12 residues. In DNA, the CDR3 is TGTGCTAGTGGGCAACAAAATCAGCCCCAGCATTTT. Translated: CASGQQNQPQHF.

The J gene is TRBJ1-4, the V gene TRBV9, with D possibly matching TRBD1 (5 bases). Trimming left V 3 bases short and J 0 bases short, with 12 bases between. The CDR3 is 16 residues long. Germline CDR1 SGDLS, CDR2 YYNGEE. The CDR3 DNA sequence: TGTGCCAGCAGCGCCCACCCGACAGCAACTAATGAAAAACTGTTTTTT. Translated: CASSAHPTATNEKLFF.

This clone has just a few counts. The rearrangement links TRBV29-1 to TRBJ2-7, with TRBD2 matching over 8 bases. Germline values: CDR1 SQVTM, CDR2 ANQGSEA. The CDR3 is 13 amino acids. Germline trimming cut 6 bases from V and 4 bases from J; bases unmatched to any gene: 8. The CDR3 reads CSVGDSGDYEQYF. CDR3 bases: TGCAGCGTGGGTGATAGCGGGGATTACGAGCAGTACTTC.

In DNA form, the CDR3 reads TGTGCCAGCAGTTTAAACAGGGGAAATCAGCCCCAGCATTTT. It yields the protein CASSLNRGNQPQHF. This chain links TRBV27 with TRBJ1-5, with 7 positions matching TRBD1. The junction had 2 bases not matched to a gene; V was cut back by 2 bases and J by 4 bases. This CDR3 spans 14 amino acids. Germline V gives CDR1 MNHEY, CDR2 SMNVEV (reference sequence).

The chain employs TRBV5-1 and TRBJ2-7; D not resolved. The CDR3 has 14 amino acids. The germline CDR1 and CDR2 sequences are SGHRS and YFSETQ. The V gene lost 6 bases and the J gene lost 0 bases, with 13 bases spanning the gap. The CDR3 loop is CASTSSPSSYEQYF. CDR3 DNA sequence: TGCGCCAGCACCAGTAGCCCCAGCTCCTACGAGCAGTACTTC.

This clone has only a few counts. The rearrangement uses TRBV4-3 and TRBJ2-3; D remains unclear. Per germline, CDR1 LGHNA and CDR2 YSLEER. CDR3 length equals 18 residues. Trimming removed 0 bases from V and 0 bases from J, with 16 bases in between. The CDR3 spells CASSQDVSALSSTDTQYF. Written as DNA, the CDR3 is TGCGCCAGCAGCCAAGATGTAAGCGCATTGTCTAGCACAGATACGCAGTATTTT.

The CDR3 loop is CASSQSQGAREQYF. The CDR3 nucleotides read TGCGCCAGCAGTCAATCGCAGGGGGCGCGGGAGCAGTACTTC. This chain uses TRBV23-1 with TRBJ2-7; 8 nucleotides line up with TRBD1. TRBV23-1 is filed as an ORF, its function uncertain. CDR3 length: 14 amino acids. V was clipped by 0 bases and J by 7 bases; unmatched bases: 5.

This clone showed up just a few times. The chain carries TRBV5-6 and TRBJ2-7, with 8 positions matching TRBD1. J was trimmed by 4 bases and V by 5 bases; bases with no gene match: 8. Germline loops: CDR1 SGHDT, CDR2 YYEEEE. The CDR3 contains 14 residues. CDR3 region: CASRQGAVQYEQYF. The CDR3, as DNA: TGTGCCAGCAGGCAGGGGGCCGTCCAATACGAGCAGTACTTC.

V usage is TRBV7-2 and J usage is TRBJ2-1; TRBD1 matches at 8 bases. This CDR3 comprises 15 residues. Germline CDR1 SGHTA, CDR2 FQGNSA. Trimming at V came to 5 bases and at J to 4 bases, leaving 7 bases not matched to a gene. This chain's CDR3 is CASSRGGTGYNEQFF. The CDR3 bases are TGTGCCAGCAGCAGAGGCGGGACAGGATACAATGAGCAGTTCTTC.

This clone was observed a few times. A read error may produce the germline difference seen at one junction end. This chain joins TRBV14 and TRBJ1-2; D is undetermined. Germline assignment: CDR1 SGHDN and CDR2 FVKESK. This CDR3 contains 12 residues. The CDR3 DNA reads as TGTGCCAGCAGCCAAGTGTTTTCGGAGAGTGCCTTC. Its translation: CASSQVFSESAF.

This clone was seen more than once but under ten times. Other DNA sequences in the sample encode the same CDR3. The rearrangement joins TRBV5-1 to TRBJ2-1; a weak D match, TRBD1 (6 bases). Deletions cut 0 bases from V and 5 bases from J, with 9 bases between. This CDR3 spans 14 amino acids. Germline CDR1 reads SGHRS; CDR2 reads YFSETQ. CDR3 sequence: CASSLGQGNNEQFF. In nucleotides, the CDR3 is TGCGCCAGCAGCTTGGGCCAGGGGAACAATGAGCAGTTCTTC.

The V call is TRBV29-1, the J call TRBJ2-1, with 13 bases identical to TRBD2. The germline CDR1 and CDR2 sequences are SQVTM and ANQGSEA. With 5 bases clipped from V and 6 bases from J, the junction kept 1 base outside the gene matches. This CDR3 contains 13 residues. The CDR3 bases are TGCAGCGTTCGACTAGCGGGGGGCAATGAGCAGTTCTTC. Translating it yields CSVRLAGGNEQFF.

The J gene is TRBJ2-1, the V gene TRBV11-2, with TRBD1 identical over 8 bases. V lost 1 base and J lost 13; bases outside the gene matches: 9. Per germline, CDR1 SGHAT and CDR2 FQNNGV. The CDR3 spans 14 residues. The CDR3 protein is CASSLAGGEHNQFF. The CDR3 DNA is TGTGCCAGCAGCTTAGCAGGGGGCGAGCACAACCAGTTCTTC.

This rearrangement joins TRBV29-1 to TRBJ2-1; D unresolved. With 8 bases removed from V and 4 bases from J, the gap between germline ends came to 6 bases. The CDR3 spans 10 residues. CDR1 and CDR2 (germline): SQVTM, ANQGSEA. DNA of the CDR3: TGCAGCTACCGGTACAATGAGCAGTTCTTC. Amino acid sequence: CSYRYNEQFF.

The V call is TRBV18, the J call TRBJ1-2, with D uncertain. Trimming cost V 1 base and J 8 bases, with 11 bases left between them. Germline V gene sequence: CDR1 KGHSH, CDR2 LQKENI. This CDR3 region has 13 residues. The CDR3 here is CASSPLLEEGYTF. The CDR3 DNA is TGTGCCAGCTCACCACTTCTGGAGGAAGGCTACACCTTC.

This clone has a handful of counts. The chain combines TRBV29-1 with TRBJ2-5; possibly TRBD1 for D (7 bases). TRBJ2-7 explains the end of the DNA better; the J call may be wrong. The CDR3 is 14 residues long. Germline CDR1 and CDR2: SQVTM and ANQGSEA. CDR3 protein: CSVAGRGVTYEQYF. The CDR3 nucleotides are TGCAGCGTTGCGGGCAGGGGGGTTACCTACGAGCAGTACTTC.

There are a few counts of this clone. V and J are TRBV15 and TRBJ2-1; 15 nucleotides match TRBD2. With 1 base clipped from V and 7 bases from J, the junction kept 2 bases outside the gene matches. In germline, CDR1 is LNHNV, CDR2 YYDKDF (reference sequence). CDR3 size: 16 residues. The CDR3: CATSRVGTSGRNEQFF. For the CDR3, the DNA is TGTGCCACCAGCAGAGTAGGGACTAGCGGGAGGAATGAGCAGTTCTTC. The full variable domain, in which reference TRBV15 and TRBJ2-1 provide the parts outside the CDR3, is DAMVIQNPRYQVTQFGKPVTLSCSQTLNHNVMYWYQQKSSQAPKLLFHYYDKDFNNEADTPDNFQSRRPNTSFCFLDIRSPGLGDTAMYLCATSRVGTSGRNEQFFGPGTRLTVL.